The clone carrying this T cell receptor beta chain was detected only once. Its antigen is currently unknown. This sample was included in a study of graft-versus-host responses after intestinal transplantation. Across the study: Multivisceral, liver-intestinal, or isolated intestinal grafts went to recipients. Every recipient underwent anti-thymocyte globulin induction, then tacrolimus and steroids for three to four years. General study findings and limits: Graft-donor T cell macrochimerism coincided with high graft-versus-host to host-versus-graft clonal ratios in allografts.

Libraries were prepared by immunoSEQ multiplex PCR; TCRdb keeps only in-frame clonotypes and omits some of them. This table has roughly 100,000 clones, 90% to 95% appearing once. The CDR3 has 15 residues. CDR1 is MNHEY, CDR2 SVGAGI, per germline. Between the trimmed V and J ends, which lost 6 bases and 1 base, there was a span of 13 bases. The sequenced sample was unstimulated CD8+ T cells sorted from spleen or lymph node cells, obtained before intestinal transplant. The clonotype originates from a human donor who received an intestinal transplant. V gene TRBV6-5 combines with J gene TRBJ1-5; TRBD1 might be the D (5 bases). The DNA of the CDR3 is TGTGCCAGCAGACGCAGGGAGTGGAGCAATCAGCCCCAGCATTTT. Translation gives CASRRREWSNQPQHF.